The 24 T cell receptor beta chains in this list originate from one sample, sequenced in a study of cytomegalovirus exposure and HLA in healthy donors. The primer mix had 60 Vbeta and 13 Jbeta primers. TCRdb's copy holds only in-frame clones and misses some; the assay was immunoSEQ multiplex PCR. The repertoire has around 200,000 clones, approximately 78% of them found once; the top ten carry 2.5% to 3.5%. The specimen was PBMCs. All receptors derive from a woman between 40 and 50 years old in good health and CMV-seronegative.

The chain combines TRBV27 with TRBJ1-3, with 10 bases lining up with TRBD1. Germline-derived CDR1 and CDR2 are MNHEY and SMNVEV (reference sequence). The CDR3 loop spans 17 amino acids. Trimming removed 5 bases from V and 8 bases from J; junction bases left unmatched: 15. CDR3: CASSISGTGAGGDTIYF. The DNA of the CDR3 is TGTGCCAGCAGTATTTCCGGGACAGGGGCCGGGGGGGACACCATATATTTT.

This clone has only a few counts. The chain joins TRBV21-1 to TRBJ2-1; TRBD2, the table's D call, was not compared with the DNA. TRBV21-1 is annotated as a pseudogene. This CDR3 spans 17 amino acids. The CDR3 region has the DNA TGTGCCAGCAGCCTAATTCGGGGGTTGCCCCCTTACAATGAGCAGTTCTTC. Translated, it gives CASSLIRGLPPYNEQFF.

The chain uses TRBV5-6 and TRBJ1-4; D ambiguous. CDR3 length: 14 amino acids. Deletions cut 1 base from V and 5 bases from J, with 9 bases between. CDR1 is SGHDT, CDR2 YYEEEE, per germline. CDR3 DNA sequence: TGTGCCAGCAGCTTGTTTAGCCTCAATGAAAAACTGTTTTTT. Translated: CASSLFSLNEKLFF. Supplemented by reference TRBV5-6 and TRBJ1-4, the full variable domain reads DAGVTQSPTHLIKTRGQQVTLRCSPKSGHDTVSWYQQALGQGPQFIFQYYEEEERQRGNFPDRFSGHQFPNYSSELNVNALLLGDSALYLCASSLFSLNEKLFFGSGTQLSVL.

The rearrangement joins TRBV7-6 to TRBJ2-5; 8 positions match TRBD2. The CDR3 loop spans 20 amino acids. Per the germline V gene, CDR1 is SGHVS and CDR2 is FNYEAQ. V trimming: 5 bases; J trimming: 0 bases; junction bases outside the gene matches: 20. CDR3 nucleotide sequence: TGTGCCAGCAGCATTACCGGGACTAGTCTATCCGTTGTGAACCAAGAGACCCAGTACTTC. It codes for CASSITGTSLSVVNQETQYF. Together with reference TRBV7-6 and TRBJ2-5, the CDR3 gives the full variable domain: GAGVSQSPRYKVTKRGQDVALRCDPISGHVSLYWYRQALGQGPEFLTYFNYEAQQDKSGLPNDRFSAERPEGSISTLTIQRTEQRDSAMYRCASSITGTSLSVVNQETQYFGPGTRLLVL.

V usage is TRBV7-6 and J usage is TRBJ2-5; D is ambiguous. V was trimmed by 1 base and J by 0 bases, leaving 9 bases between them. CDR3 length: 15 residues. The germline gives CDR1 SGHVS, CDR2 FNYEAQ. CDR3 region: CASSLGDLYQETQYF. The CDR3 coding sequence is TGTGCCAGCAGCTTAGGCGATTTGTACCAAGAGACCCAGTACTTC.

This clone has more than one count but fewer than ten. This chain joins TRBV14 and TRBJ2-2; possibly TRBD2 for D (5 bases). This CDR3 has 15 amino acids. V was trimmed by 5 bases and J by 5 bases, leaving 15 bases between them. Per the germline V gene, CDR1 is SGHDN and CDR2 is FVKESK. CDR3 sequence reads: CASSSRTRPTGELFF. The CDR3 region has the DNA TGTGCCAGCAGCTCCCGAACTAGACCTACCGGGGAGCTGTTTTTT.

In this sample, this clone turned up once. The J gene is TRBJ1-5, the V gene TRBV19; D not certain. This CDR3 comprises 13 residues. V was clipped by 6 bases and J by 4 bases, with 10 bases between them. Germline lookup yields CDR1 LNHDA and CDR2 SQIVND (reference sequence). DNA of the CDR3: TGTGCCAGTAGGCCCCTAGGTAATCAGCCCCAGCATTTT. It yields the protein CASRPLGNQPQHF.

This chain links TRBV7-9 with TRBJ2-4; no clear D. The CDR3 is 19 residues long. Germline V CDR1 and CDR2: SEHNR, FQNEAQ (reference sequence). The V and J ends lost 1 base and 0 bases respectively, with 19 bases between them. CDR3 residues: CASSLGLGQALRAKNIQYF. Written as DNA, the CDR3 is TGTGCCAGCAGCTTAGGGCTTGGGCAGGCCTTAAGAGCCAAAAACATTCAGTACTTC. Together with reference TRBV7-9 and TRBJ2-4, the CDR3 gives the full variable domain: DTGVSQNPRHKITKRGQNVTFRCDPISEHNRLYWYRQTLGQGPEFLTYFQNEAQLEKSRLLSDRFSAERPKGSFSTLEIQRTEQGDSAMYLCASSLGLGQALRAKNIQYFGAGTRLSVL.

The gene calls are TRBV2 and TRBJ2-7; the D gene is possibly TRBD1 (6 bases). The CDR3 totals 13 residues. CDR1 is SNHLY and CDR2 is FYNNEI in the germline V gene. Trimming left V 6 bases short and J 6 bases short, with 15 bases between. The CDR3 is CASRERQDSEQYF. CDR3 DNA: TGTGCCAGCAGAGAACGACAGGACTCCGAGCAGTACTTC.

The chain employs TRBV7-8 and TRBJ1-5; 9 bases map to TRBD1. Per germline, CDR1 SGHVS and CDR2 FQNEAQ. CDR3 length: 16 residues. The V and J ends lost 5 bases and 5 bases, in that order; junction bases with no gene match: 10. In nucleotides, the CDR3 is TGTGCCAGCAGCGAGCGACAGGGGGGTCGCCATCAGCCCCAGCATTTT. As protein: CASSERQGGRHQPQHF. Together with reference TRBV7-8 and TRBJ1-5, the CDR3 gives the full variable domain: GAGVSQSPRYKVAKRGQDVALRCDPISGHVSLFWYQQALGQGPEFLTYFQNEAQLDKSGLPSDRFFAERPEGSVSTLKIQRTQQEDSAVYLCASSERQGGRHQPQHFGDGTRLSIL.

The V and J genes are TRBV11-2 and TRBJ1-2; 7 bases align to TRBD1. The CDR3 totals 15 residues. Losses at the gene ends were 3 bases for V and 8 bases for J; bases not matched to a gene: 12. CDR1 and CDR2 (germline): SGHAT, FQNNGV. The CDR3 bases are TGTGCCAGCAGCTTCGCCTTGACAGGGTTAGGCGGCTACACCTTC. Translating gives CASSFALTGLGGYTF.

The chain employs TRBV6-5 and TRBJ1-5, with no clear D. This CDR3 has 14 amino acids. Trimming removed 8 bases at V and 6 bases at J, with 17 bases between. Looked up from germline, CDR1 is MNHEY and CDR2 is SVGAGI. The CDR3 reads CASRSTSITQPQHF. In DNA, the CDR3 is TGTGCCAGCCGTTCGACTTCGATCACTCAGCCCCAGCATTTT.

Only a few counts were recorded for this clone. V is TRBV28 and J is TRBJ1-2; D remains ambiguous. CDR1 is MDHEN and CDR2 is SYDVKM in the germline V gene. V dropped 6 bases and J dropped 8 bases, with 16 bases sitting between them. The CDR3 extends over 13 amino acids. The CDR3 DNA sequence: TGTGCCAGCAGACCTACGGGGTTTTTGGGCTACACCTTC. Its translation is CASRPTGFLGYTF.

This chain uses TRBV5-6 with TRBJ2-2; D not resolved. This CDR3 spans 14 amino acids. Germline CDR1 and CDR2: SGHDT and YYEEEE. V lost 2 bases to trimming and J lost 4 bases, with 9 bases between them. Here the CDR3 DNA reads TGTGCCAGCAGCTTTCGGGTTACCACCGGGGAGCTGTTTTTT. Encoded protein: CASSFRVTTGELFF.

The chain joins TRBV10-1 to TRBJ2-1, with 7 nucleotides matching TRBD1. Germline V gene sequence: CDR1 WNHNN, CDR2 SYGVQD (reference sequence). This CDR3 is built from 13 residues. Trimming removed 4 bases from V and 7 bases from J; junction bases left unmatched: 4. The CDR3 coding sequence is TGCGCCAGCAGTGGGGACAGAAAGAATGAGCAGTTCTTC. This translates into CASSGDRKNEQFF.

This clone was picked up a small number of times. The chain recombines TRBV19 with TRBJ2-1; TRBD1 matches 7 bases. Per the germline V gene, CDR1 is LNHDA and CDR2 is SQIVND (reference sequence). CDR3 length equals 15 residues. With V trimmed by 6 bases and J by 6 bases, 11 bases remained unmatched. CDR3 loop: CASRITGTEFNEQFF. The CDR3 DNA sequence: TGTGCCAGTAGGATAACCGGGACAGAGTTCAATGAGCAGTTCTTC.

The chain has TRBV7-2 and TRBJ1-2; 7 bases agree with TRBD1. Germline CDR1 SGHTA, CDR2 FQGNSA. J lost 2 bases, V lost 4 bases, and 4 bases had no gene match. The CDR3 length is 14 residues. CDR3 sequence reads: CASSSGGLNYGYTF. CDR3 nucleotide sequence: TGTGCCAGCAGCTCAGGGGGGTTGAACTATGGCTACACCTTC.

The V gene is TRBV7-9, the J gene TRBJ2-1, with D possibly TRBD2 on 6 matching bases. Trimming pared 2 bases from V and 4 bases from J, leaving 15 bases between. Germline loops: CDR1 SEHNR, CDR2 FQNEAQ (reference sequence). The CDR3 has 16 amino acids. The CDR3 DNA reads as TGTGCCAGCAGCTTACAGGCCTCGGGAGTGTACAATGAGCAGTTCTTC. Its translation is CASSLQASGVYNEQFF.

V and J are TRBV5-8 and TRBJ1-4; 11 bases fit TRBD1. Germline V CDR1 and CDR2: SGHTS, YDEGEE. J was trimmed by 2 bases and V by 3 bases; bases with no gene match: 9. There are 18 residues in the CDR3. The CDR3 sequence: CASSSGQGAFSTNEKLFF. The CDR3 DNA sequence: TGTGCCAGCAGCTCCGGACAGGGGGCTTTTTCGACTAATGAAAAACTGTTTTTT.

V gene TRBV10-3 combines with J gene TRBJ2-7; perhaps TRBD2 as D (5 bases). CDR1 is ENHRY, CDR2 SYGVKD, per germline. The ends were cut back, 6 bases at V and 7 bases at J, with 16 bases in the middle. This CDR3 region has 13 residues. This CDR3 reads CAIRPGLEREQYF. The CDR3 nucleotides read TGTGCCATCAGGCCTGGACTGGAGAGGGAGCAGTACTTC.

This clone showed up just a few times. The chain links TRBV11-2 to TRBJ2-1; maybe TRBD2 (5 bases). Trimming removed 1 base at V and 9 bases at J, with 13 bases between. CDR1 and CDR2 (germline): SGHAT, FQNNGV. The CDR3 covers 14 residues. The CDR3 DNA is TGTGCCAGCAGCTTAGGGAGGCCACTTATTGAGCAGTTCTTC. Translation: CASSLGRPLIEQFF.

The chain combines TRBV6-1 with TRBJ2-1, with 8 nucleotides matching TRBD1. Germline V gene lookup returns CDR1 MNHNS and CDR2 SASEGT. Unmatched junction bases numbered 7, after V lost 7 bases and J lost 5 bases. This CDR3 spans 14 amino acids. The CDR3 protein is CASIRTGRDNEQFF. In nucleotides, the CDR3 is TGTGCCAGCATCAGGACAGGGAGAGACAATGAGCAGTTCTTC.

The chain employs TRBV7-2 and TRBJ2-5; 11 bases map to TRBD1. Germline CDR1 and CDR2: SGHTA and FQGNSA. The CDR3 spans 16 residues. J gave up 5 bases and V 5 bases, and 10 bases lay outside the gene matches. The CDR3 nucleotides read TGTGCCAGCAGCCCCTCCGGGACAGGGGGTAGGGAGACCCAGTACTTC. Amino acids: CASSPSGTGGRETQYF.

This clone was observed a handful of times. V is TRBV7-2 and J is TRBJ1-6; D remains ambiguous. The CDR3 spans 14 residues. Trimming left V 1 base short and J 9 bases short, with 10 bases between. Germline loops: CDR1 SGHTA, CDR2 FQGNSA. DNA for the CDR3: TGTGCCAGCAGCTTAGGGCAGGATTTTTCACCCCTCCACTTT. Amino acids: CASSLGQDFSPLHF.